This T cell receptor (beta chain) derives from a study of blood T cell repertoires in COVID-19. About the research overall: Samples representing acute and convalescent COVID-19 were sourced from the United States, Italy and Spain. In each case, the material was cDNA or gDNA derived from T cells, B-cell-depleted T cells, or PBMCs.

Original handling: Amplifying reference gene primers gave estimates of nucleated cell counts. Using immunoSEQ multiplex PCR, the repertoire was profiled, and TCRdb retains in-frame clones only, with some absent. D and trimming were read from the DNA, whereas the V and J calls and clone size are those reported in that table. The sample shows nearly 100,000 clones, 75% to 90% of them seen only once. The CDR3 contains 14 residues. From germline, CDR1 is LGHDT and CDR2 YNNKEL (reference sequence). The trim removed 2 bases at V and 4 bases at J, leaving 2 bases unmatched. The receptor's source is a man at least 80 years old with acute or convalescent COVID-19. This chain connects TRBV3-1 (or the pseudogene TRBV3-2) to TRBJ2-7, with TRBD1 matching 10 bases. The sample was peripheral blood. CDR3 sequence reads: CASSQPGQGYEQYF. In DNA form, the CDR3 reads TGTGCCAGCAGCCAACCGGGACAGGGGTACGAGCAGTACTTC.